The clone carrying this TCR beta chain was found once. What it binds is unknown. This sample is drawn from a study of radiation and T cells in renal cell carcinoma. Study background: Nephrectomy followed 15 Gy stereotactic body radiation by 4 weeks.

Produced via immunoSEQ multiplex PCR; TCRdb's table is partial and in-frame only. The sample has 95,000 or so clones, approximately 86% seen once. With V trimmed by 5 bases and J by 6 bases, 13 bases remained unmatched. The CDR3 is 16 amino acids. In germline, CDR1 is SGHTA, CDR2 FQGNSA. Points from the study as a whole: Top tumor clonotypes rose in blood 2 weeks post-radiation, then contracted.

Documented time point: baseline pretreatment blood. As to treatment: 15 Gy SBRT to primary tumor, nephrectomy 4 weeks later. Radiation-treated patients gave blood at baseline, week 2 and week 4. The specimen was blood, collected from a patient whose treatment included radiotherapy and nephrectomy. The sequence derives from a man in his forties or fifties with renal cell carcinoma. This sequence joins TRBV7-2 and TRBJ2-7, with TRBD2 identical over 10 bases. The CDR3 reads CASSPHSGGPLGEQYF. The CDR3 DNA follows: TGTGCCAGCAGCCCTCATAGCGGGGGGCCCCTCGGCGAGCAGTACTTC. Complete variable domain (other parts from reference TRBV7-2 and TRBJ2-7): GAGVSQSPSNKVTEKGKDVELRCDPISGHTALYWYRQSLGQGLEFLIYFQGNSAPDKSGLPSDRFSAERTGGSVSTLTIQRTQQEDSAVYLCASSPHSGGPLGEQYFGPGTRLTVT.